Listed below are T cell receptor beta chains from one sample, sequenced in a study of T cell clones after liver transplantation. The repertoire was sequenced with immunoSEQ multiplex PCR; TCRdb's copy has only in-frame clones and lacks some. The repertoire holds about 70,000 clones, with 80% as singletons. The input for sequencing was CD4+ T cells from blood, taken 12 months after liver transplant. These TCRs come from a human patient who received a liver transplant. T cells may partly derive from the graft donor. Both conserved end residues are part of each CDR3. A D gene is named only where the DNA matches it firmly. The listing skips clone size in some rows; elsewhere it reads once, few, many or a size class.

TRBV5-1,TRBJ2-1,TRBD2,-,TGCGCCAGCAGTCTCTTGACTAGCGGGTCTAATGAGCAGTTCTTC,CASSLLTSGSNEQFF
TRBV6-5,TRBJ2-1,-,-,TGTGCCAGCAGCGACAGGTACCCCGGGAATGAGCAGTTCTTC,CASSDRYPGNEQFF
TRBV27,TRBJ1-1,-,-,TGTGCCAGCAGTCCCCGGGGAGGGCATTTTATGAACACTGAAGCTTTCTTT,CASSPRGGHFMNTEAFF
TRBV29-1,TRBJ2-1,TRBD2,once,TGCAGCGTTCTTAGGACTAGCGGGATTTTGAACAATGAGCAGTTCTTC,CSVLRTSGILNNEQFF
TRBV30,TRBJ1-2,-,-,TGTGCCTGGAGTCTCACGGTGGGGGGCTACACCTTC,CAWSLTVGGYTF
TRBV4-1,TRBJ2-5,TRBD2,-,TGCGCCAGCAGCCAAGATGGGGTAGCGGGAGGGCGAGAGACCCAGTACTTC,CASSQDGVAGGRETQYF
TRBV14,TRBJ1-3,-,-,TGTGCCAGCAGCCAGAGGGGGAGTGGAAACACCATATATTTT,CASSQRGSGNTIYF
TRBV5-8,TRBJ2-5,TRBD1,-,TGTGCCAGCAGCCGACGCGGGGGGACAGGGGGACAGACCCAGTACTTC,CASSRRGGTGGQTQYF
TRBV6-6,TRBJ1-5,-,-,TGTGCCAGCAGTTCCCCGGACCTCAATCAGCCCCAGCATTTT,CASSSPDLNQPQHF
TRBV29-1,TRBJ2-5,-,-,TGCAGCGTTGGTAGGGAAGAGACCCAGTACTTC,CSVGREETQYF
TRBV5-5,TRBJ1-5,TRBD1,-,TGTGCCAGCAGCTTGGCCGGGACAGAAAATCAGCCCCAGCATTTT,CASSLAGTENQPQHF
TRBV30,TRBJ2-6,-,-,TGTGCCTGGAGTGGGCAGCTCTCTGGGGCCAACGTCCTGACTTTC,CAWSGQLSGANVLTF
TRBV5-8,TRBJ1-5,-,once,TGTGCCAGCAGCTTATACCTCGTCGGGGGCCGCGGGCAGCCCCAGCATTTT,CASSLYLVGGRGQPQHF
TRBV11-3,TRBJ2-5,TRBD2,-,TGTGCCAGCAGCTCCCGGTACCTAGCGGGAGAAGAGACCCAGTACTTC,CASSSRYLAGEETQYF
TRBV7-3,TRBJ2-1,-,few,TGTGCCAGCAGCAGTCGTGGGAGTCGGGAGCAGTTCTTC,CASSSRGSREQFF
TRBV11-2,TRBJ1-2,-,-,TGTGCCAGCAGCTTAGATAGGGGAGCCAACTATGGCTACACCTTC,CASSLDRGANYGYTF
TRBV7-8,TRBJ1-2,-,-,TGTGCCAGCAGCTTATCCTTGGCCGGGACCTCCCTGGCCCATGGCTACACCTTC,CASSLSLAGTSLAHGYTF
TRBV28,TRBJ1-1,TRBD1,-,TGTGCCAGCAGGATCCAACCGGGACAGGGGGATCCTGAAGCTTTCTTT,CASRIQPGQGDPEAFF
TRBV5-1,TRBJ2-1,-,-,TGCGCCAGCAGCTCGCCGGGACCGGGGGTCTTC,CASSSPGPGVF
TRBV27,TRBJ2-1,-,-,TGTGCCAGCAGTTTATTAGGGACCGTAAACAATGAGCAGTTCTTC,CASSLLGTVNNEQFF
TRBV6-6,TRBJ1-4,TRBD1,-,TGTGCCAGCAGTCGGGACAGGGGGGTTCCTGAAAAACTGTTTTTT,CASSRDRGVPEKLFF
TRBV14,TRBJ1-1,TRBD1,-,TGTGCCAGCAGCCGACAGGGGAACACTGAAGCTTTCTTT,CASSRQGNTEAFF
TRBV7-9,TRBJ1-1,TRBD1,-,TGTGCCAGCAGAGGACAGGGGACGGGAGCTTTCTTT,CASRGQGTGAFF
TRBV5-1,TRBJ1-2,-,-,TGCGCCAGCAGCGATGACGGGACGCCCGGCTACACCTTC,CASSDDGTPGYTF
TRBV28,TRBJ2-4,-,-,TGTGCCAGCAGTTTACCCCGAGGGGCGACCTTGGGCATTCAGTACTTC,CASSLPRGATLGIQYF
TRBV6-5,TRBJ2-2,-,-,TGTGCCAGCAGTTACTATGCGAACACCGGGGAGCTGTTTTTT,CASSYYANTGELFF
TRBV4-3,TRBJ2-3,-,-,TGCGCCAGCAGCCACTACTACGCTAGCACAGATACGCAGTATTTT,CASSHYYASTDTQYF
TRBV6-1,TRBJ2-2,-,-,TGTGCCAGCAGGGTAGACACCGGGGAGCTGTTTTTT,CASRVDTGELFF
TRBV14,TRBJ1-4,-,-,TGTGCCAGCAGCAAGACGGCAGGGCCCAATGAAAAACTGTTTTTT,CASSKTAGPNEKLFF
TRBV11-2,TRBJ1-2,-,-,TGTGCCAGCAGCAATAGACAGGACTATGGCTACACCTTC,CASSNRQDYGYTF
TRBV2,TRBJ2-2,-,-,TGTGCCAGCAGTGAATATCAGAGCGGGGAGCTGTTTTTT,CASSEYQSGELFF
TRBV28,TRBJ2-7,-,-,TGTGCCAGCAGTTTGGGTGGGAGCTTCCACGAGCAGTACTTC,CASSLGGSFHEQYF
TRBV7-2,TRBJ2-7,-,-,TGTGCCAGCAGCGCGAAGACTAGTTCCTACGAGCAGTACTTC,CASSAKTSSYEQYF
TRBV28,TRBJ1-5,-,-,TGTGCCAGCAGTTCCCCCGCAGGGTCTCAGCCCCAGCATTTT,CASSSPAGSQPQHF
TRBV11-2,TRBJ2-7,-,-,TGTGCCAGCAGCTCTCTGATGGGGCGGGTCGAGCAGTACTTC,CASSSLMGRVEQYF
TRBV6-5,TRBJ1-1,-,-,TGTGCCAGCAGTTCCGGGCCCCTGAGCACTGAAGCTTTCTTT,CASSSGPLSTEAFF
TRBV6-1,TRBJ1-2,TRBD1,-,TGTGCCAGCATCGGCGGACAGGGAAATAGGTATGGCTACACCTTC,CASIGGQGNRYGYTF
TRBV11-2,TRBJ2-5,-,-,TGTGCCAGCAGCCCGGGAGCTTTCCAAGAGACCCAGTACTTC,CASSPGAFQETQYF
TRBV28,TRBJ1-5,-,once,TGTGCCAGCAGTTCAGGGGCTCAGCCCCAGCATTTT,CASSSGAQPQHF
TRBV9,TRBJ2-2,-,-,TGTGCCAGCAGCCCGCGGTGGATGAACACCGGGGAGCTGTTTTTT,CASSPRWMNTGELFF
TRBV4-1,TRBJ2-1,TRBD1,few,TGCGCCAGCAGCCAAACAGGGGGCGCGTACAATGAGCAGTTCTTC,CASSQTGGAYNEQFF
TRBV11-1,TRBJ1-1,TRBD1,-,TGTGCCAGCAGTCCCCGGCGACAGGGGAACACTGAAGCTTTCTTT,CASSPRRQGNTEAFF
TRBV11-3,TRBJ2-1,TRBD2,-,TGTGCCAGCAGCCTGCTAGCGGGAGGGCGCGATGAGCAGTTCTTC,CASSLLAGGRDEQFF
TRBV27,TRBJ1-4,TRBD1,-,TGTGCCAGCAGTCCACAGGGGTTGTATGGAAAACTGTTTTTT,CASSPQGLYGKLFF